Below, 15 T cell receptor beta chains from the same sample are listed, as sequenced in a study of human T cells and chemical hapten exposure. The time point was: pre-sensitization, week 0. Documented treatment: therapeutic diphenylcyclopropenone sensitization with weekly scalp DPC. TCRdb processed the RACE reads anew with MiXCR; each CDR3 protein has one entry. This table holds some 200,000 distinct CDR3 sequences, 25% to 30% found once. This specimen consisted of whole blood, obtained in connection with sensitization to the hapten diphenylcyclopropenone (DPC). All receptors come from a woman aged 30 to 39 with alopecia areata. Some clones in this sample may be carry-over from other donors' samples.

A few counts support this clonotype. The chain couples TRBV21-1 to TRBJ2-7; TRBD1 reflects the table's D call only, with no check against the DNA. TRBV21-1 is a pseudogene segment. This CDR3 spans 14 amino acids. In nucleotides, the CDR3 is TGTGCCAGTAGATGGCAGGGCGACGTGGACGAGCAGTACTTC. Protein sequence: CASRWQGDVDEQYF.

CDR3: CASSLDFSQETQYF. As DNA, the CDR3 is TGTGCCAGCAGCTTAGATTTCAGTCAAGAGACCCAGTACTTC. The V gene is TRBV11-2, the J gene TRBJ2-5; D is unclear. V lost 0 bases and J lost 2, with 7 bases in between. Germline assignment: CDR1 SGHAT and CDR2 FQNNGV. The CDR3 is 14 residues long.

This clonotype was counted only a few times. The chain couples TRBV21-1 to TRBJ1-1. TRBV21-1 is a pseudogene. The CDR3 is 15 amino acids. The CDR3 loop reads CASSKERNTNTEAFF. The CDR3, as DNA: TGTGCCAGCAGCAAAGAAAGGAACACCAACACTGAAGCTTTCTTT.

The chain couples TRBV7-9 to TRBJ2-7, with 12 bases lining up with TRBD1. Germline V gives CDR1 SEHNR, CDR2 FQNEAQ (reference sequence). Trimming took 5 bases from V and 4 from J; bases not matched to a gene: 12. The CDR3 loop spans 17 amino acids. CDR3 in DNA: TGTGCCAGCAGCCGACCGGAGGGACAGGGGGCGAGGTACGAGCAGTACTTC. This gives the protein CASSRPEGQGARYEQYF. The whole variable domain, filled in from reference TRBV7-9 and TRBJ2-7, reads DTGVSQNPRHKITKRGQNVTFRCDPISEHNRLYWYRQTLGQGPEFLTYFQNEAQLEKSRLLSDRFSAERPKGSFSTLEIQRTEQGDSAMYLCASSRPEGQGARYEQYFGPGTRLTVT.

The chain has TRBV20-1 and TRBJ2-1; D assignment may be TRBD1 or TRBD2 (5 bases each). Looked up from germline, CDR1 is DFQATT and CDR2 is SNEGSKA (reference sequence). V was pared by 1 base and J by 2 bases, with 12 bases between. The CDR3 spans 15 residues. The CDR3 protein is CSARVRGATYNEQFF. CDR3 sequence (DNA): TGCAGTGCTAGAGTACGAGGGGCCACCTACAATGAGCAGTTCTTC.

The CDR3 coding sequence is TGTGCCACCCTCCTGGGACAGGGGAACACTGAAGCTTTCTTT. Translation: CATLLGQGNTEAFF. The chain has TRBV10-3 and TRBJ1-1, with TRBD1 identical over 9 bases. Trimming took 10 bases from V and 1 from J; bases not matched to a gene: 7. The CDR3 sequence is 14 residues long. Germline lookup yields CDR1 ENHRY and CDR2 SYGVKD.

This clonotype appeared many times. The chain links TRBV29-1 to TRBJ1-2; 8 bases are a match to TRBD1. Germline V gene data show CDR1 as SQVTM and CDR2 as ANQGSEA. With V trimmed by 5 bases and J by 4 bases, 6 bases remained unmatched. The CDR3 consists of 13 residues. CDR3 protein: CSVLTGEGYGYTF. Here the CDR3 DNA reads TGCAGCGTTTTGACAGGGGAAGGCTATGGCTACACCTTC.

This clonotype was seen only a few times. The chain employs TRBV6-5 and TRBJ1-5; D is perhaps TRBD1 (6 bases). Germline-derived CDR1 and CDR2 are MNHEY and SVGAGI. The CDR3 runs to 14 residues. Trimming took 4 bases from V and 13 from J, leaving 20 bases between them. In DNA, the CDR3 is TGTGCCAGCAGTTCACAGGGATCCGTTCGCTTACAGCATTTT. Translation: CASSSQGSVRLQHF.

The chain joins TRBV28 to TRBJ1-5; weak D call: TRBD1 (6 bases). This CDR3 has 18 amino acids. V was trimmed by 6 bases and J by 2 bases, leaving 23 bases between them. Germline CDR1 is MDHEN and CDR2 is SYDVKM. The CDR3 region has the DNA TGTGCCAGCAGACCCCTCCTACAGGGAAATTTAGGCAATCAGCCCCAGCATTTT. Translation: CASRPLLQGNLGNQPQHF.

This chain links TRBV6-2 or TRBV6-3 with TRBJ1-5; 9 bases line up with TRBD1. The CDR3 length is 15 residues. Germline V lookup: CDR1 MNHEY, CDR2 SVGEGT. Trimming at V came to 3 bases and at J to 5 bases, leaving 5 bases not matched to a gene. The CDR3 nucleotides read TGTGCCAGCAGTTATCGGACAGGGGTCTATCAGCCCCAGCATTTT. Translation: CASSYRTGVYQPQHF.

This chain connects TRBV5-4 to TRBJ1-4; D perhaps matches TRBD1 (5 bases). Germline V CDR1 and CDR2: SGHNT, YYREEE (reference sequence). This CDR3 has 14 amino acids. V gave up 1 base and J gave up 7 bases, with 11 bases separating them. The CDR3 DNA reads TGTGCCAGCAGCTTGAACTGGGACTCTGAAAAACTGTTTTTT. It encodes CASSLNWDSEKLFF. Full variable domain (outside the CDR3, taken from reference TRBV5-4 and TRBJ1-4): ETGVTQSPTHLIKTRGQQVTLRCSSQSGHNTVSWYQQALGQGPQFIFQYYREEENGRGNFPPRFSGLQFPNYSSELNVNALELDDSALYLCASSLNWDSEKLFFGSGTQLSVL.

This clonotype came up a few times. The chain employs TRBV4-3 and TRBJ1-2; D remains unclear. Germline assignment: CDR1 LGHNA and CDR2 YSLEER. Deletions cut 3 bases from V and 5 bases from J, with 10 bases between. The CDR3 length is 13 residues. The CDR3 loop is CASSHVIRYGYTF. CDR3 DNA: TGCGCCAGCAGCCATGTAATTAGATATGGCTACACCTTC.

The chain combines TRBV18 with TRBJ2-1, with 12 bases matching TRBD1. J lost 5 bases, V lost 3 bases, and 11 bases had no gene match. This CDR3 comprises 18 residues. Germline CDR1 and CDR2: KGHSH and LQKENI. The CDR3 sequence is CASSPSRLGTGGHNEQFF. The CDR3 nucleotides read TGTGCCAGCTCACCCTCCAGACTCGGGACAGGGGGCCACAATGAGCAGTTCTTC.

V is TRBV28 and J is TRBJ2-7; D is possibly TRBD1 or TRBD2 (6 bases each). Trimming stripped 5 bases from V and 9 bases from J, with 17 bases between. The CDR3 is made up of 13 amino acids. CDR1 and CDR2 from the germline V gene are MDHEN and SYDVKM. The CDR3 here is CASSTHREATQYF. The DNA of the CDR3 is TGTGCCAGCAGTACCCACAGGGAGGCTACGCAGTACTTC.

The V gene is TRBV6-1, the J gene TRBJ2-5; unclear D gene. The germline gives CDR1 MNHNS, CDR2 SASEGT. Trimming pared 6 bases from V and 1 base from J, leaving 21 bases between. The CDR3 length is 17 residues. The CDR3 reads CASSPEWKGYFQETQYF. The CDR3 bases are TGTGCCAGCAGCCCGGAATGGAAGGGATACTTCCAAGAGACCCAGTACTTC.